The clone carrying this TCR beta chain has only a few counts. The antigen is undetermined. These data are taken from a study of T cell responses to AZD1222 COVID-19 vaccine. The study, taken as a whole, reports: Two AZD1222 doses significantly raised spike-specific TCR breadth and depth over controls.

The protocol was immunoSEQ multiplex PCR, while the TCRdb copy is restricted to in-frame clones and leaves out a portion. The data hold about 84,000 clones, with 80% to 90% observed a single time. The TCR comes from an adult who received the AZD1222 COVID-19 vaccine. The source was peripheral blood, collected 28 days after the second AZD1222 dose.

The CDR3 loop is CATKNGDANTEAFF. The CDR3 region has the DNA TGTGCCACCAAAAATGGGGACGCGAACACTGAAGCTTTCTTT. The rearrangement joins TRBV2 to TRBJ1-1; D possibly corresponds to TRBD1 (5 bases). Looked up from germline, CDR1 is SNHLY and CDR2 is FYNNEI. The CDR3 spans 14 residues. V lost 10 bases and J lost 1, with 16 bases in between.